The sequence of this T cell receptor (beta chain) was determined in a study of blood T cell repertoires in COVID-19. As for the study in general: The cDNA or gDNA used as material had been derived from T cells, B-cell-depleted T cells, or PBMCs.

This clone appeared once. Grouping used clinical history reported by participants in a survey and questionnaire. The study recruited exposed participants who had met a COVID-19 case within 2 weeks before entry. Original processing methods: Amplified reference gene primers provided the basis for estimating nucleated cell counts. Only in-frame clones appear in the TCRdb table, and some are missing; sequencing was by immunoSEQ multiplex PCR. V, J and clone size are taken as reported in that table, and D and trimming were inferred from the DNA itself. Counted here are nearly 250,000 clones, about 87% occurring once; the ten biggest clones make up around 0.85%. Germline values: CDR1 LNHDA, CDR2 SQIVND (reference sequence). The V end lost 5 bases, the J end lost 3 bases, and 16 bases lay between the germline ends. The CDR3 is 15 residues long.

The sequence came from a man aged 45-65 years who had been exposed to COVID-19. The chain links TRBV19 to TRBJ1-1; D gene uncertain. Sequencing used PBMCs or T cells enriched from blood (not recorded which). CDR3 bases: TGTGCCAGTAGTCCCCTGAGGAGGTTTCACACTGAAGCTTTCTTT. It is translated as CASSPLRRFHTEAFF. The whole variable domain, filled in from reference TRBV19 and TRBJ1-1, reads DGGITQSPKYLFRKEGQNVTLSCEQNLNHDAMYWYRQDPGQGLRLIYYSQIVNDFQKGDIAEGYSVSREKKESFPLTVTSAQKNPTAFYLCASSPLRRFHTEAFFGQGTRLTVV.